The subject of this entry is one T cell receptor (beta chain). V lost 5 bases and J lost 6, with 10 bases in between. Germline lookup yields CDR1 SGHTA and CDR2 FQGNSA. The CDR3 is 12 amino acids. The data were obtained in a study of beta chain features in type 1 diabetes. The whole isolated RNA underwent reverse transcription, so sequencing captured expressed TCRB transcripts. Clones were sequenced by immunoSEQ multiplex PCR, and TCRdb holds only the in-frame ones, with some missing. The sample holds about half a million clones, more than 9.5% seen once. This clonotype was obtained from a woman between 18 and 29 years old in good health. The chain uses TRBV7-2 and TRBJ1-2; D not resolved. The sequencing input was naive CD4+ T cells from blood. CDR3: CASSANNNGYTF. The CDR3 nucleotides read TGTGCCAGCAGCGCTAATAATAATGGCTACACCTTC.